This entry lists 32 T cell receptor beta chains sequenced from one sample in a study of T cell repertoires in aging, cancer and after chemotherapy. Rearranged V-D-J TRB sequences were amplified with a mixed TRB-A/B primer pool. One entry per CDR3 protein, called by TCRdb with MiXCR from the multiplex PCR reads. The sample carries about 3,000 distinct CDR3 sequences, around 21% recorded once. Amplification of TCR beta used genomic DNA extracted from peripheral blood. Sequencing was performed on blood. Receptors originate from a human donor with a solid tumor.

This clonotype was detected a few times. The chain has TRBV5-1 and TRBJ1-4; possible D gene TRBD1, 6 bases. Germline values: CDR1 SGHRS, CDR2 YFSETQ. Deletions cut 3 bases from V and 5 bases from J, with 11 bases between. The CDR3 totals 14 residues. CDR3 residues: CASSSQGPNEKLFF. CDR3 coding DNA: TGCGCCAGCAGCTCACAGGGACCGAATGAAAAACTGTTTTTT.

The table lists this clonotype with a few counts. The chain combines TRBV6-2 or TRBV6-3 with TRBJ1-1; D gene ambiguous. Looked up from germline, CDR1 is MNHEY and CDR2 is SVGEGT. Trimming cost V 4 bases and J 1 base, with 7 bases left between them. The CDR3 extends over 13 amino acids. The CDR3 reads CASSFLKNTEAFF. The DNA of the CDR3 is TGTGCCAGCAGTTTTCTAAAGAACACTGAAGCTTTCTTT.

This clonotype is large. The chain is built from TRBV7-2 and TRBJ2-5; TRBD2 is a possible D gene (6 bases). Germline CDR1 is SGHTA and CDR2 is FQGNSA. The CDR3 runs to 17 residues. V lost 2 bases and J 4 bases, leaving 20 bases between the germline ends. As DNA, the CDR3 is TGTGCCAGCAGCTTACTTTCCCCAGGTACAGCGGGAGAGACCCAGTACTTC. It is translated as CASSLLSPGTAGETQYF.

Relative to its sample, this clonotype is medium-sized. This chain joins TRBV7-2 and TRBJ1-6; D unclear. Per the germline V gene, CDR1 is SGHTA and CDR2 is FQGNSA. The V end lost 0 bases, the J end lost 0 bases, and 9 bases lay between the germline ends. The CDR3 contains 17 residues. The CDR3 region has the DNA TGTGCCAGCAGCTTAGCGGCAGGTAGCTCCTATAATTCACCCCTCCACTTT. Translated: CASSLAAGSSYNSPLHF.

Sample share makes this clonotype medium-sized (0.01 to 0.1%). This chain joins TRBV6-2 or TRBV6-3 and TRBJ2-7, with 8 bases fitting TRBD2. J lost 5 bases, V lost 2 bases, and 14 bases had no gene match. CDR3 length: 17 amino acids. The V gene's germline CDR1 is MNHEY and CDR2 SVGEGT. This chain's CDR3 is CASSYPQLAGLRDEQYF. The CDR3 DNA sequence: TGTGCCAGCAGTTACCCTCAGCTAGCGGGCCTTCGGGACGAGCAGTACTTC.

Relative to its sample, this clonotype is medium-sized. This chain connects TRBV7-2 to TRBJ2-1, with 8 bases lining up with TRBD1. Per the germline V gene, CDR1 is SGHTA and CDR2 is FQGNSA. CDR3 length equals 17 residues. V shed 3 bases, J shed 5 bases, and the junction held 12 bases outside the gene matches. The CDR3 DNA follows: TGTGCCAGCAGCTTCGGGACAGGTCCCGCCATTAACAATGAGCAGTTCTTC. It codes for CASSFGTGPAINNEQFF.

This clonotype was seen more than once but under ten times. The CDR3 protein is CASSPRTSLGTGGNYGYTF. The CDR3 DNA reads TGTGCCAGCTCACCACGTACCTCTTTAGGGACAGGGGGCAACTATGGCTACACCTTC. The rearrangement joins TRBV18 to TRBJ1-2, with TRBD1 matching over 12 bases. With 1 base clipped from V and 2 bases from J, the junction kept 11 bases outside the gene matches. The CDR3 covers 19 residues. Germline V gene sequence: CDR1 KGHSH, CDR2 LQKENI.

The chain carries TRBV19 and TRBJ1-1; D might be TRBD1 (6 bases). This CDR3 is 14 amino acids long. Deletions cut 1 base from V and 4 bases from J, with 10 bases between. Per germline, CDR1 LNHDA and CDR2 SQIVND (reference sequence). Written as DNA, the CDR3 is TGTGCCAGTAGTATAGCACAGGGCTTCACTGAAGCTTTCTTT. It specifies CASSIAQGFTEAFF.

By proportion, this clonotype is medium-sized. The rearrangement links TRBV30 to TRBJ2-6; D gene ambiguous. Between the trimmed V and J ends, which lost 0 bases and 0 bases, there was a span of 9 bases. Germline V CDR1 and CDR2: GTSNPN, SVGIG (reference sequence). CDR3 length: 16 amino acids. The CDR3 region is CAWSVTRGSGANVLTF. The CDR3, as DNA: TGTGCCTGGAGTGTGACTCGAGGCTCTGGGGCCAACGTCCTGACTTTC.

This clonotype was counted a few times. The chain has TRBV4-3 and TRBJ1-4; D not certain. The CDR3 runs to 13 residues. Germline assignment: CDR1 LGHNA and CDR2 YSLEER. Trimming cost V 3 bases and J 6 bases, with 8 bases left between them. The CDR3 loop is CASSQTSHEKLFF. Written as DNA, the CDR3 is TGCGCCAGCAGCCAGACAAGTCATGAAAAACTGTTTTTT.

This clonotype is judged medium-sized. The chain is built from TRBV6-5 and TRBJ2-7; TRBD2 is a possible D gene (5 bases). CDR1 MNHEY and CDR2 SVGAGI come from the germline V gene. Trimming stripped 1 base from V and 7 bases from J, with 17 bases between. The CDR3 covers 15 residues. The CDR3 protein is CASSYYRDPLGEQYF. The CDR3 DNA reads TGTGCCAGCAGTTACTATCGGGATCCCCTCGGGGAGCAGTACTTC.

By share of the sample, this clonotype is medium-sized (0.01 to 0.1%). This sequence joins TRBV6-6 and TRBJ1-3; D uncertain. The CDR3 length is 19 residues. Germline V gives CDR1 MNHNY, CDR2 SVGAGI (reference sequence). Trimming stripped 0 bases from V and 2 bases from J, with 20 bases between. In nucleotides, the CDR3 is TGTGCCAGCAGTTACTCGGGGTCGAGAACCGGCTTTCCTGGAAACACCATATATTTT. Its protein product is CASSYSGSRTGFPGNTIYF.

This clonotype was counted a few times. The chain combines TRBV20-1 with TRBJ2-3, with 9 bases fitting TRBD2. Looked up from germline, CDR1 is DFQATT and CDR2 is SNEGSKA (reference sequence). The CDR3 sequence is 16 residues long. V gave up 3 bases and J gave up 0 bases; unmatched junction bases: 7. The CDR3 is CSASPASGVSTDTQYF. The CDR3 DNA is TGCAGTGCTAGCCCGGCTAGCGGGGTTAGCACAGATACGCAGTATTTT.

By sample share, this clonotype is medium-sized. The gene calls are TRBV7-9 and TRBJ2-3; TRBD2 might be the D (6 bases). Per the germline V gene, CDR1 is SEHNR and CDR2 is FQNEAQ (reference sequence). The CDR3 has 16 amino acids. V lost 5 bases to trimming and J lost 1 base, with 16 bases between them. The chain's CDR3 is CASSASAGLRTDTQYF. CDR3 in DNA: TGTGCCAGCAGCGCTTCTGCGGGGTTGCGCACAGATACGCAGTATTTT.

CDR3 in DNA: TGTGCCAGCAGTGAAGCACTGGGAGGGGGCGGATCGAACACTGAAGCTTTCTTT. It yields the protein CASSEALGGGGSNTEAFF. V gene TRBV6-1 combines with J gene TRBJ1-1, with 7 bases that match TRBD1. V was pared by 0 bases and J by 1 base, with 11 bases of the junction left unmatched. Germline loops: CDR1 MNHNS, CDR2 SASEGT. The CDR3 runs 18 residues.

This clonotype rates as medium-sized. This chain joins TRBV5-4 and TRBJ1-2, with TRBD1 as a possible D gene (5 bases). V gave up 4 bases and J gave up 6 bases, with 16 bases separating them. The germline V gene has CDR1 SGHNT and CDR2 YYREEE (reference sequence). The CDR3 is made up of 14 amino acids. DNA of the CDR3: TGTGCCAGCAGCCCCGAAGGGGTTTGGGATGGCTACACCTTC. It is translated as CASSPEGVWDGYTF.

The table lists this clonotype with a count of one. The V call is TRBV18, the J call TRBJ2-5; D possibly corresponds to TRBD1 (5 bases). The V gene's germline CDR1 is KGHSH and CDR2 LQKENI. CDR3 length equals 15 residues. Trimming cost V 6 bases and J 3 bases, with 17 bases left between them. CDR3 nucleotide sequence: TGTGCCAGCTCTCCCCTAGGGGTAGGGGAAGAGACCCAGTACTTC. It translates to CASSPLGVGEETQYF.

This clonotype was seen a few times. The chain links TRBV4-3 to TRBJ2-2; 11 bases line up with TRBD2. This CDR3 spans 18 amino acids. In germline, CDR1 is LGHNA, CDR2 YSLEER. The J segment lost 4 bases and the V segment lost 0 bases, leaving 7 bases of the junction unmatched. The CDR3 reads CASSQDFSGGAPTGELFF. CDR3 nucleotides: TGCGCCAGCAGCCAAGATTTTAGCGGGGGGGCGCCCACCGGGGAGCTGTTTTTT.

For the CDR3, the DNA is TGTGCCAGCAGCTTAGCCGGGGCCCTGAACACTGAAGCTTTCTTT. Its protein product is CASSLAGALNTEAFF. The V and J genes are TRBV7-9 and TRBJ1-1; possible D gene TRBD1, 5 bases. Deletions cut 0 bases from V and 0 bases from J, with 8 bases between. Germline V CDR1 and CDR2: SEHNR, FQNEAQ (reference sequence). This CDR3 has 15 residues. The entire variable domain, with the rest obtained from reference TRBV7-9 and TRBJ1-1, is as follows: DTGVSQNPRHKITKRGQNVTFRCDPISEHNRLYWYRQTLGQGPEFLTYFQNEAQLEKSRLLSDRFSAERPKGSFSTLEIQRTEQGDSAMYLCASSLAGALNTEAFFGQGTRLTVV.

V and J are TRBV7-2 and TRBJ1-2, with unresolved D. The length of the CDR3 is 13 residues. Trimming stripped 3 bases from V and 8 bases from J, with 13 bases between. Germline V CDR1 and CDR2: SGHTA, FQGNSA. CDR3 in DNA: TGTGCCAGCAGCTTTCGTTCGCGGGTAGGCTACACCTTC. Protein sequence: CASSFRSRVGYTF. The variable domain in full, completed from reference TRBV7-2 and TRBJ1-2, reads GAGVSQSPSNKVTEKGKDVELRCDPISGHTALYWYRQSLGQGLEFLIYFQGNSAPDKSGLPSDRFSAERTGGSVSTLTIQRTQQEDSAVYLCASSFRSRVGYTFGSGTRLTVV.

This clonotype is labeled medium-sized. CDR3 DNA: TGTGCCAGCAGCTTCGGACAGGGACAAGAGACCCAGTACTTC. Protein: CASSFGQGQETQYF. V usage is TRBV7-3 and J usage is TRBJ2-5, with 8 bases that match TRBD1. Germline V gene sequence: CDR1 SGHTA, CDR2 FQGTGA. The CDR3 covers 14 residues. The junction had 2 bases not matched to a gene; V was cut back by 3 bases and J by 2 bases.

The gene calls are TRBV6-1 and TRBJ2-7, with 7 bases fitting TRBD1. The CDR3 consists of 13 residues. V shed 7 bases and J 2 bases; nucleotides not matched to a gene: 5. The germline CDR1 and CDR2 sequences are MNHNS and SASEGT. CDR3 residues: CASTSGTAYEQYF. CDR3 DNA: TGTGCCAGCACCTCCGGGACAGCCTACGAGCAGTACTTC.

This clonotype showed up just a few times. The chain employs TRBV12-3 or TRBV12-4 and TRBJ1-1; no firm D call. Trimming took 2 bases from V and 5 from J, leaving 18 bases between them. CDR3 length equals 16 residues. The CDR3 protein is CASSLFTGARGTEAFF. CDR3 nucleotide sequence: TGTGCCAGCAGTTTATTTACGGGAGCTCGAGGGACTGAAGCTTTCTTT.

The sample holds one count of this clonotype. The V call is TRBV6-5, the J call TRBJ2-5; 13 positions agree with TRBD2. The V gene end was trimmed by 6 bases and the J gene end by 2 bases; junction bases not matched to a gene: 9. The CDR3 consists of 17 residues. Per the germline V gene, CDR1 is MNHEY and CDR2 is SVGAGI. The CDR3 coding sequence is TGTGCCAGCAGGAAACTAGCGGGGGGGCCCCTACAAGAGACCCAGTACTTC. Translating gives CASRKLAGGPLQETQYF.

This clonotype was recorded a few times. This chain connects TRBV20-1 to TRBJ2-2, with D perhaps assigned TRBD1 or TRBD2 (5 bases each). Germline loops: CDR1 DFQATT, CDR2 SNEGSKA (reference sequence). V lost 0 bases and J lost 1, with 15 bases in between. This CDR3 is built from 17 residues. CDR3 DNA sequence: TGCAGTGCTAGAGATCTCTCCCGGGGCGGGAACACCGGGGAGCTGTTTTTT. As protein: CSARDLSRGGNTGELFF.

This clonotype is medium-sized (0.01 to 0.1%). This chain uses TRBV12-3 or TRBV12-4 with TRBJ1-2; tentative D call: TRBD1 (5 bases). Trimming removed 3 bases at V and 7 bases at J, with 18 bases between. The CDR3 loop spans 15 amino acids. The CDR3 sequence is CASSLGGTERGGYTF. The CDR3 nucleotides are TGTGCCAGCAGTTTGGGGGGGACGGAAAGAGGTGGCTACACCTTC.

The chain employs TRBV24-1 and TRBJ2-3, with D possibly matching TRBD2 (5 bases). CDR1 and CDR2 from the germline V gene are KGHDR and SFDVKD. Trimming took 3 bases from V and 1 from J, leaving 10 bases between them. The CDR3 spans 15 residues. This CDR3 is CATSDGLRGTDTQYF. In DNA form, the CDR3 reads TGTGCCACCAGTGATGGACTTCGGGGCACAGATACGCAGTATTTT.

The CDR3 here is CASSDSNRNTEAFF. CDR3 nucleotide sequence: TGTGCCAGCAGTGACTCTAACAGGAACACTGAAGCTTTCTTT. The V call is TRBV6-4, the J call TRBJ1-1, with D hard to call. The V end lost 0 bases, the J end lost 1 base, and 6 bases lay between the germline ends. The CDR3 loop spans 14 amino acids. Germline CDR1 reads MRHNA; CDR2 reads SNTAGT.

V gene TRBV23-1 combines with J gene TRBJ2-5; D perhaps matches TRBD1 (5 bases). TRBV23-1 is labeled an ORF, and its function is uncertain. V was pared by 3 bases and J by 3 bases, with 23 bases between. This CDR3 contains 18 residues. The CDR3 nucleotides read TGCGCCAGCAGTCATCCCATACGTAGGGGCAGGGTGAAAGAGACCCAGTACTTC. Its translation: CASSHPIRRGRVKETQYF.

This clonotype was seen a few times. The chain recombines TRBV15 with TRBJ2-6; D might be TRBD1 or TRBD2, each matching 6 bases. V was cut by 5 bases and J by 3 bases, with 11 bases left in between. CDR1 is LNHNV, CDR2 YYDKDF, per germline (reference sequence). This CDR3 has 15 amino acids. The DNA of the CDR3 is TGTGCCACCAGCCTCGGGGGCTTTGGGGCCAACGTCCTGACTTTC. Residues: CATSLGGFGANVLTF.

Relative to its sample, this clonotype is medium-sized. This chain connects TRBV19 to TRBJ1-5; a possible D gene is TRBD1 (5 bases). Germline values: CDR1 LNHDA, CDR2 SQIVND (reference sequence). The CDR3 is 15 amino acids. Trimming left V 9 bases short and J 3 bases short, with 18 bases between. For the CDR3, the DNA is TGTGCCAGCGGGGAGGAAGGGGCAGTCAATCAGCCCCAGCATTTT. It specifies CASGEEGAVNQPQHF. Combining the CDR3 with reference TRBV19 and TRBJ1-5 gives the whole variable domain DGGITQSPKYLFRKEGQNVTLSCEQNLNHDAMYWYRQDPGQGLRLIYYSQIVNDFQKGDIAEGYSVSREKKESFPLTVTSAQKNPTAFYLCASGEEGAVNQPQHFGDGTRLSIL.

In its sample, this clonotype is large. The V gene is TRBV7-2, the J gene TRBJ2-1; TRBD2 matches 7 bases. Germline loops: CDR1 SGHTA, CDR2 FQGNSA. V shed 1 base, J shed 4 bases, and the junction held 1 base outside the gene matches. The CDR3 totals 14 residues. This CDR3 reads CASSLGTRYNEQFF. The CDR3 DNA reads TGTGCCAGCAGCTTAGGGACTAGATACAATGAGCAGTTCTTC.